Presented here are 7 T cell receptor beta chains from one specimen sequenced in a study of siplizumab effects on memory and regulatory T cells. The method was immunoSEQ multiplex PCR; TCRdb's version includes in-frame clones alone and lacks a portion of them. This sample carries around 61,000 clones, about 98% of them seen once, and the ten largest clones take 0.9% to 1.2%. Sequenced material: naive CD8+ T cells sorted from blood. All receptors derive from a human donor in good health.

The CDR3: CASSKMGPTGELFF. The CDR3 DNA reads TGTGCCAGCAGTAAAATGGGACCAACCGGGGAGCTGTTTTTT. This rearrangement joins TRBV27 to TRBJ2-2; either TRBD1 or TRBD2 may supply D (5 bases each). The CDR3 consists of 14 residues. Looked up from germline, CDR1 is MNHEY and CDR2 is SMNVEV (reference sequence). V was clipped by 5 bases and J by 5 bases, with 12 bases between them.

The chain joins TRBV6-1 to TRBJ2-5; D not resolved. Trimming pared 2 bases from V and 5 bases from J, leaving 15 bases between. This CDR3 comprises 15 residues. Germline CDR1 MNHNS, CDR2 SASEGT. The CDR3, as DNA: TGTGCCAGCAGTGAATTAGCAGACACGCGGGAGACCCAGTACTTC. Translation: CASSELADTRETQYF.

The chain recombines TRBV27 with TRBJ1-4; D remains ambiguous. This CDR3 is 14 amino acids long. Trimming cost V 8 bases and J 4 bases, with 14 bases left between them. Germline loops: CDR1 MNHEY, CDR2 SMNVEV (reference sequence). DNA for the CDR3: TGTGCCAGCTATGAGAACCGTTATAATGAAAAACTGTTTTTT. Protein sequence: CASYENRYNEKLFF.

V gene TRBV7-9 combines with J gene TRBJ2-7, with unresolved D. CDR1 and CDR2 (germline): SEHNR, FQNEAQ (reference sequence). The V gene lost 5 bases and the J gene lost 5 bases, with 19 bases spanning the gap. This CDR3 comprises 15 residues. The CDR3 protein is CASSQVLDSGNEQYF. CDR3 bases: TGTGCCAGCAGCCAAGTCCTAGATAGTGGGAACGAGCAGTACTTC.

The V and J genes are TRBV4-1 and TRBJ2-1, with 7 bases identical to TRBD1. Germline CDR1 MGHRA, CDR2 YSYEKL. The CDR3 is 13 residues long. V lost 3 bases to trimming and J lost 6 bases; unmatched junction nucleotides: 2. CDR3 in amino acids: CASSQTGPNEQFF. In nucleotides, the CDR3 is TGCGCCAGCAGCCAGACAGGGCCCAATGAGCAGTTCTTC.

This chain links TRBV7-6 with TRBJ2-2, with 7 nucleotides matching TRBD2. Germline V gene sequence: CDR1 SGHVS, CDR2 FNYEAQ. The CDR3 is 16 residues long. V shed 5 bases, J shed 6 bases, and the junction held 12 bases outside the gene matches. CDR3 sequence (DNA): TGTGCCAGCAGCCACGGACTAGTGGGGACCGCCGGGGAGCTGTTTTTT. Amino acid sequence: CASSHGLVGTAGELFF.

The chain is built from TRBV11-1 and TRBJ2-3, with 12 bases identical to TRBD2. J gave up 5 bases and V 3 bases, and 3 bases lay outside the gene matches. This CDR3 is built from 15 residues. Germline CDR1 is SGHAT and CDR2 is FQDESV (reference sequence). CDR3 in DNA: TGTGCCAGCAGCTTGACTAGCGGGGGTCTAGATACGCAGTATTTT. Amino acids: CASSLTSGGLDTQYF.